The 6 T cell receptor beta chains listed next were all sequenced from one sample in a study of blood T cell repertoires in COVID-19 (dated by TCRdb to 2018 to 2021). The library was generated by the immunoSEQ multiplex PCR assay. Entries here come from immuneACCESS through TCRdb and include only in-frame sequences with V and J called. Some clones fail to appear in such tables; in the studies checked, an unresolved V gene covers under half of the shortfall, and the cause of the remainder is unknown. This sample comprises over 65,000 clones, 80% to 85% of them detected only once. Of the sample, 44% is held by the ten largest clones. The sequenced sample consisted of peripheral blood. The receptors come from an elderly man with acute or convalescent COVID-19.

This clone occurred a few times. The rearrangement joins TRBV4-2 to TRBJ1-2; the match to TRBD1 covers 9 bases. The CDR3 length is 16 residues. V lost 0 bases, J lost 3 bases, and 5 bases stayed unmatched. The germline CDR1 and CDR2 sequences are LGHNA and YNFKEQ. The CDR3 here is CASSQDRRDRDYGYTF. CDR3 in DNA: TGTGCCAGCAGCCAAGATCGGAGGGACAGGGACTATGGCTACACCTTC.

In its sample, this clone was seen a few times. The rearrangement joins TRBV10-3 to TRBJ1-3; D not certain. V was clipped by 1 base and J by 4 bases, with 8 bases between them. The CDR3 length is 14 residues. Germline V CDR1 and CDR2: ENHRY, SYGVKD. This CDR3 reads CAISELERGNTIYF. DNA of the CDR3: TGTGCCATCAGTGAGTTAGAGCGGGGAAACACCATATATTTT.

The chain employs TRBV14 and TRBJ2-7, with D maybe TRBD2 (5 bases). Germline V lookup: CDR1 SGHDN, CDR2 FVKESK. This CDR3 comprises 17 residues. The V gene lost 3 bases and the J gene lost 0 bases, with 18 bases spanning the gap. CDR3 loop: CASSHGGTGFDSYEQYF. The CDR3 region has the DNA TGTGCCAGCAGCCACGGTGGTACGGGGTTCGACTCCTACGAGCAGTACTTC.

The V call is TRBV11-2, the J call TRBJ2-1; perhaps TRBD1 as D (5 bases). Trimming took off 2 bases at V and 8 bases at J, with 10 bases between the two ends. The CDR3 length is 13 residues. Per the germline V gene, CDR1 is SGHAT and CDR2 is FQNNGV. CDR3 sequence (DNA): TGTGCCAGCAGCTTAAGTATAGGGGATGAGCAGTTCTTC. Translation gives CASSLSIGDEQFF.

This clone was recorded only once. CDR3 sequence: CASSLRLAGPTDTQYF. The CDR3 DNA reads TGTGCCAGCAGCCTAAGACTAGCGGGACCCACAGATACGCAGTATTTT. The V call is TRBV14, the J call TRBJ2-3; 11 bases map to TRBD2. With V trimmed by 4 bases and J by 2 bases, 5 bases remained unmatched. The CDR3 is 16 residues long. Germline loops: CDR1 SGHDN, CDR2 FVKESK.

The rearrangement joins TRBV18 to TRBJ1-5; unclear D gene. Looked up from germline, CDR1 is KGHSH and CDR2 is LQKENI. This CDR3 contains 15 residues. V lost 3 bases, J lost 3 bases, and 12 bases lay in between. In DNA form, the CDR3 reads TGTGCCAGCTCACCTCTACAAGGACTCAATCAGCCCCAGCATTTT. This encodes CASSPLQGLNQPQHF.